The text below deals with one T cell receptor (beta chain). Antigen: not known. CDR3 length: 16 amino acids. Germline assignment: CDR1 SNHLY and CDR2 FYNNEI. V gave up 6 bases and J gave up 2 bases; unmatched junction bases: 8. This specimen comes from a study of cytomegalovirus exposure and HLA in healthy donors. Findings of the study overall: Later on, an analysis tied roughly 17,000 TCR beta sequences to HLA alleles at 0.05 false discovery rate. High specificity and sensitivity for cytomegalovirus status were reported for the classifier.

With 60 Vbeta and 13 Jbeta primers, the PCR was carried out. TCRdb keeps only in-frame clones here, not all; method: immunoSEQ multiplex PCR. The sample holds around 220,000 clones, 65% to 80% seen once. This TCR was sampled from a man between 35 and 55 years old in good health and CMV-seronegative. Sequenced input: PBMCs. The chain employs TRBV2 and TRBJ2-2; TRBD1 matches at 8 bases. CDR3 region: CASRGWDRTNTGELFF. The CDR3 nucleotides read TGTGCCAGCAGAGGATGGGACAGGACTAACACCGGGGAGCTGTTTTTT.